The text below deals with one TCR beta chain. Its antigen remains unidentified. No much larger clone exists at a distance of one base, and base qualities are not known. The cohort comprised hundreds of healthy bone marrow donors. At the time of sampling, all cohort members were nominally healthy, though unrecorded immune exposures were likely present. The donor was CMV seronegative and belonged to the group of around 350 seronegative cohort members. A peripheral blood sample was provided by each donor, and peripheral blood mononuclear cells were used for TCR beta sequencing. Genomic DNA extraction from the blood cell samples was performed with the Qiagen DNeasy Blood Extraction Kit. CDR1 and CDR2 (LNHDA, SQIVND) derive from the germline V gene (reference sequence). The CDR3 sequence holds 14 residues, the cysteine and phenylalanine included. The kept DNA is CDR3 alone, 42 bases in frame from the first base. V was cut back by 5 bases and J by 2 bases, leaving a gap of 9 bases between them.

Libraries were made using the immunoSEQ multiplex PCR assay. The multiplex PCR relied on a mix of 60 forward primers for TCR Vbeta segments and 13 reverse primers for TCR Jbeta segments. A multiplex PCR assay on genomic DNA amplified the CDR3 region of rearranged TCR beta genes. On the Illumina HiSeq System, the amplified TCR beta libraries were sequenced as 87-base-pair reads. In the paper's pipeline: A later analysis tallied 75 million to 95 million unique TCR beta chains across the 700 or so repertoires, and around 10 million of those chains were shared by two or more donors. A nearest-neighbor algorithm error-corrected the raw reads and collapsed the reads into unique sequences, merging closely related sequences to remove PCR and sequencing errors. To assign V, D and J gene segments, CDR3 sequences were aligned to IMGT reference sequences. For a sequence to be retained, a match of at least six nucleotides to both a V gene segment and a J gene segment was required. A rearrangement was called productive if the CDR3 had no stop codons and remained in frame with V and J, and every other rearrangement was called non-productive. CDR3 was defined according to IMGT convention as the region running from the second conserved V-encoded cysteine to the conserved J-encoded phenylalanine. The earlier analysis of approximately 590 of the donors excluded any sequence lacking an unambiguous match to a single V gene segment. In an earlier analysis of some 590 of the donors, a V segment was called functional when productive rearrangements were above 56.7%, and segregating when the standard deviation between donors exceeded 5%. To diagnose cytomegalovirus status from the catalog of TCR beta chain sequences, a statistical classification framework was built. In a later analysis, V and J genes were assigned by comparing TCR nucleotide sequences against IMGT/GENE-DB human TR gene sequences. Using the TCRdist pipeline, a later analysis assigned CDR3 sequences along with most-parsimonious VDJ recombination scenarios. In a later analysis, every TCR beta chain was defined by the combination of its CDR3 amino acid sequence and its V-gene family, and reads without a unique V-gene family were dropped. As a way to deal with suspected cross-contamination and a sequencing artifact, a later analysis dropped 450 to 600 nucleotide sequences that were highly shared and had low generation probability. In a later analysis, a clonal expansion index was calculated for each public chain from normalized within-repertoire ranks of inferred template counts. In a later analysis, generation probabilities were computed using a VDJ recombination model fitted to out-of-frame rearrangements, and the results were checked against IGoR. In a later analysis, TCR-TCR, TCR-HLA and TCR-CMV co-occurrence was scored with hypergeometric tests, and a repertoire-size bias correction was applied to TCR pairs. To estimate false discovery rates, a later analysis permuted the HLA or CMV assignments 20 times. In a later analysis, co-occurring TCRs were grouped using DBSCAN, and TCRdist sequence similarity was added for clustering within HLA-allele-positive subsets. Repertoires with fewer than 30,000 or more than 120,000 public chains, plus five repertoires with anomalous nucleotide sharing, were excluded from co-occurrence clustering. TCRdb mirrors the immuneACCESS table, restricted to in-frame sequences. Some clones are absent from its copies; in checked studies, under half trace to an unresolved V gene, and the reason for the others is unknown. That table is the source of V, J and clone size, and D and trimming were worked out from the DNA. The sample data list under 80,000 clones, and roughly 75% of these were observed just once. The ten biggest clones cover roughly 5% of the sample.

The entry originates in a study of cytomegalovirus exposure and HLA in healthy donors (dated by TCRdb to about 2017). The study in broad terms: An earlier analysis of approximately 550 of the donors reported about 250 Gb of sequence data and 120 million or so unique TCR beta sequences from around 200 million T cells. To predict cytomegalovirus infection status, the study combined high-throughput TCR immunosequencing, statistical association of individual TCRs with disease status, and machine learning. A later genetic analysis used genome-wide SNP genotypes for about 65% of the 666 donors, treating that subset as a discovery cohort. Class I and class II HLA loci were covered by the typing at four-digit resolution. Typing coverage differed by locus: A, B, C, DRB1 and DQB1 were typed in about 620-630 donors, DQA1 in 500 to 550, DPA1 in some 600, and DPB1 in about 450. In a later analysis, previously published TCR beta repertoires from 666 donors were re-analyzed and high-resolution HLA genotyping was added so that TCR occurrence patterns could be studied. Of the roughly 400 genotyped donors, over 65% fell in the genetic ancestry cluster associated with self-reported Caucasian donors. Approximately 310 gigabases of sequencing data and around 85 million unique TCR sequences made up an early release that covered approximately 620 HLA-typed donors. Among some 410 genotyped donors of the cohort, an average of around 240,000 unique TCR beta nucleotide sequences were sequenced per donor, around a sixth of them non-productive. Rather than using new phenotypic data, the later analysis identified candidate immune exposures from TCR beta sequences and from how often those sequences occurred across donors. Alongside the repertoire data, information on donor age, sex, ethnicity and CMV serostatus was compiled. The aim of the study was to test whether cataloging public T cell receptors could identify signatures of past pathogen exposure. All discovery cohort repertoires had been generated on a single sequencing platform. Along with the roughly 700-subject first cohort, a separate validation cohort of more than 90 different subjects was used. A few DR-DQ haplotypes were treated as single units for association and clustering because of strong linkage in the cohort. An earlier analysis of about 620 of the donors applied high-throughput TCR beta sequencing to assess whether each TCR beta V gene segment acted as functional or pseudogenic. The study profiled the T cell repertoires of hundreds of subjects by immunosequencing and related them to cytomegalovirus serostatus.

Results the study describes overall, beyond this receptor: Correlated functional status among segregating V segments might be attributable to linkage disequilibrium, but an unknown experimental factor could not be ruled out. A further reported finding was that TCR beta sequences accurately predicted the HLA-A and HLA-B alleles for most subjects in the first cohort. A later analysis found that TCR association rates varied across HLA loci, with DRB1 alleles showing the most associated TCRs and HLA-C alleles the fewest. In this cohort, only TCR beta chains were sequenced, and detectable features were limited by the absence of alpha or paired-chain data. While some public TCRs were present in many individuals, most TCR sequences turned up only very rarely across donors. CMV serostatus was the only immune exposure information available for the cohort. Some IMGT-functional V segments, including TRBV6-2 and TRBV6-3, could not be told apart with the 87-base-pair reads, so those segments were excluded. In an earlier analysis of approximately 590 of the donors, most TCR beta V segments were observed in productive rearrangements about 90% or about 30% of the time, broadly matching IMGT annotations. The authors suggested that the approach could potentially be extended to other disease states and immunological phenotypes. At a false discovery rate of 0.05, a later analysis linked about 17,000 TCR beta sequences to specific HLA alleles. Several of the top co-occurrence clusters appeared to be linked to parvovirus B19, influenza, CMV and Epstein-Barr virus, according to a later analysis. The sequencing pipeline was judged likely to have produced a cluster of highly shared sequence variants as a technical artifact. Most CMV-associated TCR beta chains appeared to be HLA-restricted in a later analysis, and the HLA associations seemed to be driven largely by CMV exposure. In a later genetic analysis, a missense DCLRE1C variant was associated with V-gene and J-gene trimming of TCR beta chains, and the association was replicated in an independent cohort. In a later genetic analysis, fewer N-insertions in productive TCRs were reported among donors in an Asian-associated ancestry cluster than the roughly 710-donor mean. In both the original and validation cohorts, the classifier was reported to diagnose cytomegalovirus status with high specificity and sensitivity. Because HLA typing was unavailable for some donors at each locus, only the typed subset was used in association tests. In vitro tests confirmed that a few of the cytomegalovirus-associated TCR beta chains recognize cytomegalovirus antigens. When HLA alleles, especially DR and DQ, strongly co-occurred, attributing TCR associations to individual alleles was difficult. A total of 150 to 200 TCR beta chains were listed by the study as associated with cytomegalovirus. The presence/absence analyses assumed that sequencing depth was roughly uniform across donors, and that assumption may not be true. In a later analysis, HLA-associated TCR beta chains showed more clonal expansion and lower generation probabilities than non-associated chains that were equally common. Some 16 rarely observed V segments, including chromosome 9 orphons, were excluded from the earlier analysis of 550 to 700 of the donors because counts were too low.

The sequence was collected from a young woman in good health and CMV-seronegative. The sequencing input was PBMCs. This chain joins TRBV19 to TRBJ2-2; no D gene is confidently identified. In nucleotides, the sequence is TGTGCCAGTAGTCTCGCTAAAAACACCGGGGAGCTGTTTTTT. Its protein reads: CASSLAKNTGELFF.